The T cell receptor beta chain under discussion was sequenced for a study of OX40 agonist ivuxolimab in advanced cancers. Using immunoSEQ multiplex PCR, the repertoire was profiled, and TCRdb retains in-frame clones only, with some absent. This sample yields 70,000 to 80,000 clones, of which over 70% are seen a single time; more than 3.5% belongs to the top ten. The CDR3 has 11 amino acids. Per the germline V gene, CDR1 is GTSNPN and CDR2 is SVGIG (reference sequence). The V and J ends lost 8 bases and 11 bases, in that order; junction bases with no gene match: 8. The study sampled blood at baseline, cycle 4 day 1, and cycle 7 day 1.

This TCR was recovered from an adult with an advanced solid tumor such as melanoma, head and neck, liver or kidney cancer. The source material was CD4+ or CD8+ T cells sorted from blood, sampled in a trial of the OX40 agonist ivuxolimab. The rearrangement links TRBV30 to TRBJ1-1, with 10 bases that match TRBD1. In nucleotides, the CDR3 is TGTGCCGGGGACAGGGGCTTGGGGGCTTTCTTT. As protein: CAGDRGLGAFF.